Listed here is a single T cell receptor (beta chain). Produced via immunoSEQ multiplex PCR; TCRdb's table is partial and in-frame only. This table has 1.5 million to 1.9 million clones, 95% to 99% appearing once. The record originates from a study of shared clonotypes between healthy human individuals. The sample consisted of naive CD4+ T cells sorted from blood. Indicated subset: CD45RA+ positively selected. The clonotype originates from a young man in good health.

This CDR3 reads CASSEGTSGTTDTQYF. The CDR3, as DNA: TGTGCCAGCAGTGAGGGGACTAGCGGGACAACAGATACGCAGTATTTT. The chain couples TRBV6-1 to TRBJ2-3, with 13 positions matching TRBD2. This CDR3 is 16 amino acids long. The V and J ends lost 3 bases and 3 bases, in that order; junction bases with no gene match: 3. Germline-derived CDR1 and CDR2 are MNHNS and SASEGT.